One T cell receptor beta chain is described in this entry. This clonotype was seen only a few times. The target of this receptor is not known. Base qualities are not at hand, and no much larger clone is one base apart. The reads were generated on an Illumina NovaSeq 6000. TCRalpha and TCRbeta cDNA libraries were built by 5'RACE with constant-segment primers, adding sample barcodes and unique molecular identifiers. RNA was extracted from every sample with Trizol reagent. Libraries were amplified in two PCR steps, with a second sample barcode and Illumina TruSeq adapters added in the second step. The libraries were sequenced on an Illumina NovaSeq using 2 x 150 bp paired-end reads. Per the original workflow: Reads were demultiplexed and collapsed into UMI-guided consensus sequences with migec v1.2.7. Using mixcr v2.1.11, UMI consensuses were aligned to TRA and TRB V and J templates and then assembled into clonotypes. Expanded or contracted clonotypes were those called significant by both edgeR and NoisET, with noise models trained on biological replicates. For edgeR calls, the thresholds were a false discovery rate-adjusted p below 0.01 and a log2 fold-change of 1. As an exploratory analysis of dynamics, PCA with hierarchical clustering was applied to max-normalized trajectories of the 1000 most abundant clonotypes. Separately sequenced CD4+ and CD8+ repertoires were used to assign the CD4 or CD8 phenotype of responding clones. TCRdb took the public reads, trimmed them with fastp at Q25, ran MiXCR for clone calling and kept in-frame beta chains. All rows with the same CDR3 protein become a single entry with the most common DNA and genes. None of the V and J calls come from the authors' own analysis; TCRdb made them. Present in this sample are 300,000 to 350,000 distinct CDR3 sequences, just under 20% of which were seen just once. Around 21% of the sample is in the top ten clones.

These data come from a study of T-cell memory formation after mild COVID-19 listed by TCRdb under 2021. Notes on the research overall: Most TCR sequence clusters were specific to one of the two donors. Two young, previously healthy adult volunteers, one female and one male, were included in the cohort. In a couple of donors, T-cell clones that expanded and contracted after mild COVID-19 were followed by sequencing TCRalpha and TCRbeta repertoires longitudinally. Results and caveats for the whole study, not just this receptor: The second-wave clones that peaked on day 37 were not confirmed to be SARS-CoV-2 specific. Contracting CD4+ clones turned up mainly in the CM and EM memory subsets, whereas EMRA was where CD8+ clones were enriched. Some responding clones were detected in pre-infection memory, suggesting pre-existing cross-reactive memory T cells joined the SARS-CoV-2 response. Clones contracting from day 15 to 85 had balanced CD4/CD8 phenotypes, while a second wave expanding from day 15 to 37 was biased towards CD4+. The study covered only a couple of mild cases, and larger cohorts including severe cases with pre-infection samples were considered necessary.

From cysteine to phenylalanine, the CDR3 is 12 amino acids long. Of all the DNA, just the CDR3 is kept, 36 bases in frame from base 1. V and J are truncated by 2 bases and 4 bases respectively, leaving an intervening sequence of 8 bases. CDR1 is given as DFQATT and CDR2 as SNEGSKA, both from the germline V gene (reference sequence). Ficoll-Paque density gradient centrifugation was used to isolate PBMCs. The sequenced material came from PBMCs or a T cell subset sorted from them (not recorded which). The chain is made from TRBV20-1 and TRBJ1-2; there is no confident call for the D gene. The receptor was isolated from a man younger than 35 who had mild COVID-19 (a few samples of this study predate the infection). The sample titles of this study are shuffled in the database, so cell type and time point are left out; the donor was told from shared clones. The DNA reads TGCAGTGCTAGAAAGTTGGTCTATGGCTACACCTTC. Translation gives CSARKLVYGYTF.